Listed below are T cell receptor beta chains from one sample, sequenced in a study of T cell responses to AZD1222 COVID-19 vaccine. The repertoire was sequenced with immunoSEQ multiplex PCR; TCRdb's copy has only in-frame clones and lacks some. The table has roughly 110,000 clones, approximately 86% seen once; the top ten hold over 3.5%. The source was peripheral blood, collected on day 0 of AZD1222 vaccination. These receptor sequences come from an adult in good health. Each CDR3 is given with its conserved first and last residue. The D gene is left open where the match is weak. The size entry is marked missing in some rows and otherwise reads once, few, many or a size class.

D	V	J	size	DNA	CDR3
NA	TRBV29-1	TRBJ1-2	NA	TGCAGCGTTACCGAAGCGGGGTATGGCTACACCTTC	CSVTEAGYGYTF
NA	TRBV11-2	TRBJ2-3	NA	TGTGCCAGCAGCTTAGTGGGTGGGAGGTGGTCTAGCACAGATACGCAGTATTTT	CASSLVGGRWSSTDTQYF
TRBD1	TRBV7-9	TRBJ1-3	few	TGTGCCAGCAGCTCAGGGACAGCGTCTGGAAACACCATATATTTT	CASSSGTASGNTIYF
NA	TRBV5-5	TRBJ2-7	NA	TGTGCCAGCCGATCTTTGATAGGGGGCTACGAGCAGTACTTC	CASRSLIGGYEQYF
NA	TRBV6-6	TRBJ2-1	NA	TGTGCCAGCAGCAGGACCTGGGAGAACTTAGCTGAGCAGTTCTTC	CASSRTWENLAEQFF
NA	TRBV2	TRBJ1-1	NA	TGTGCCAGCAGTGAGACAGAGAACACTGAAGCTTTCTTT	CASSETENTEAFF
TRBD1	TRBV29-1	TRBJ2-6	NA	TGCACCCTGGGGGACAGGGTGCTCTCTGGGGCCAACGTCCTGACTTTC	CTLGDRVLSGANVLTF
NA	TRBV5-1	TRBJ2-5	NA	TGCGCCAGCAGCTTGATGGGAGAGACCCAGTACTTC	CASSLMGETQYF
NA	TRBV24-1	TRBJ2-1	NA	TGTGCCACCAGTGACCATCAGGGGAATGAGCAGTTCTTC	CATSDHQGNEQFF
TRBD1	TRBV7-8	TRBJ1-5	NA	TGTGCCAGCAGCTCCTCGAGGACAGGGGTTCAGCCCCAGCATTTT	CASSSSRTGVQPQHF
NA	TRBV5-1	TRBJ1-4	NA	TGCGCCAGCAGCTTCTCCTCAACTAATGAAAAACTGTTTTTT	CASSFSSTNEKLFF
NA	TRBV6-5	TRBJ1-4	NA	TGTGCCAGCCTCAGGGTCCCAACTAATGAAAAACTGTTTTTT	CASLRVPTNEKLFF
NA	TRBV11-2	TRBJ1-2	NA	TGTGCCAGCAGCTTACAGGGAGGGTATGGCTACACCTTC	CASSLQGGYGYTF
TRBD2	TRBV7-9	TRBJ2-1	NA	TGTGCCAGCAGCTCAGCCGGAGCGCGGGGGTCCTCCTACAATGAGCAGTTCTTC	CASSSAGARGSSYNEQFF
NA	TRBV5-1	TRBJ2-3	NA	TGCGCCAGCAGCCCGGGTGGAGGGTTCACTTCCACAGATACGCAGTATTTT	CASSPGGGFTSTDTQYF
NA	TRBV10-3	TRBJ2-5	NA	TGTGCCATCAGTGAGTCGAAGGGTGCGAGCAGGGGAGAGACCCAGTACTTC	CAISESKGASRGETQYF
NA	TRBV29-1	TRBJ2-7	NA	TGCAGCGCTCAGGGGGGCTCGAGCTCCTACGAGCAGTACTTC	CSAQGGSSSYEQYF
NA	TRBV30	TRBJ1-3	few	TGTGCCTGGAGTGGAAACACCATATATTTT	CAWSGNTIYF
NA	TRBV27	TRBJ1-6	NA	TGTGCCAGCAGTGACAGGATCTATTCACCCCTCCACTTT	CASSDRIYSPLHF
NA	TRBV6-2/TRBV6-3	TRBJ1-3	NA	TGTGCCAGCAGCTCAGGGGTACCTGGAAACACCATATATTTT	CASSSGVPGNTIYF
NA	TRBV9	TRBJ2-2	NA	TGTGCCAGCAGCCCATTTTCGGGGTTGAACACCGGGGAGCTGTTTTTT	CASSPFSGLNTGELFF
TRBD1	TRBV7-2	TRBJ1-5	NA	TGTGCCAGCAGCATCACCATCTACCGAAAGGACAGGAACAATCAGCCCCAGCATTTT	CASSITIYRKDRNNQPQHF